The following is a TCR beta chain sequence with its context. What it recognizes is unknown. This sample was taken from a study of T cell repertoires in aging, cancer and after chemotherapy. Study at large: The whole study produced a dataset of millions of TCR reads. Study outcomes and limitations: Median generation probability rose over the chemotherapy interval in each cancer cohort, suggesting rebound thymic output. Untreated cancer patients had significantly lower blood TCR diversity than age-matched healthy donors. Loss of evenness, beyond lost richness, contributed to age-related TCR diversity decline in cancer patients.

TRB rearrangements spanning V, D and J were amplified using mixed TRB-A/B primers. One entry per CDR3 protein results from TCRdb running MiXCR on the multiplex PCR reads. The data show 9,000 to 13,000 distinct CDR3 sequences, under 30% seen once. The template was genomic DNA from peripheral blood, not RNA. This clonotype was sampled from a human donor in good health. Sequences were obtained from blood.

DNA of the CDR3: TGCAGTGCTAGAGATTCCGGACTAGCGGGAGACGATGAGCAGTTCTTC. Its protein product is CSARDSGLAGDDEQFF. The chain couples TRBV20-1 to TRBJ2-1; TRBD2 matches at 13 bases. V was pared by 0 bases and J by 8 bases, with 7 bases of the junction left unmatched. Germline-derived CDR1 and CDR2 are DFQATT and SNEGSKA (reference sequence). The CDR3 is 16 residues long.